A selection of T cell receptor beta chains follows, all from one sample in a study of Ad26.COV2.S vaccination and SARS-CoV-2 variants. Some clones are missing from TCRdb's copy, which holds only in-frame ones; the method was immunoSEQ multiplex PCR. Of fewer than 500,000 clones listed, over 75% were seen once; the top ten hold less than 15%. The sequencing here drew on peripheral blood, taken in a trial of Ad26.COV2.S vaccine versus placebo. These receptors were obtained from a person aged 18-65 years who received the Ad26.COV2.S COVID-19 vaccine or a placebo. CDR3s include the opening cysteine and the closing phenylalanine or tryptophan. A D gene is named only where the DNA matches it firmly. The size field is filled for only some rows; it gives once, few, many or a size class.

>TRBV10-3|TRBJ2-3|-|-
CAISDAVRADTQYF
TGTGCCATCAGTGATGCAGTAAGGGCAGATACGCAGTATTTT
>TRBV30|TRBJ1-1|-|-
CAWSPLGTTNTEAFF
TGTGCCTGGAGTCCGCTTGGGACAACAAACACTGAAGCTTTCTTT
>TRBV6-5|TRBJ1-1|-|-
CASSYGIGGGTEAFF
TGTGCCAGCAGTTACGGGATCGGGGGAGGCACTGAAGCTTTCTTT
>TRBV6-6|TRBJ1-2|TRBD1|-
CASSWESGRGSYGYTF
TGTGCCAGCAGTTGGGAGAGCGGCAGGGGGTCCTATGGCTACACCTTC
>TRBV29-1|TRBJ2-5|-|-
CSVEVRSQETQYF
TGCAGCGTTGAGGTCAGGTCACAAGAGACCCAGTACTTC
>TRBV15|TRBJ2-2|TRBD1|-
CATSSRDRRAGELFF
TGTGCCACCAGCTCCCGGGACAGACGTGCCGGGGAGCTGTTTTTT
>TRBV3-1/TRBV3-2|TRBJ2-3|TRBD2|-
CASSQDWTSGSGVADTQYF
TGTGCCAGCAGCCAAGATTGGACTAGCGGGAGTGGAGTTGCAGATACGCAGTATTTT
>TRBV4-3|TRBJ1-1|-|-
CASSQEAGDPEAFF
TGCGCCAGCAGCCAAGAAGCAGGGGACCCTGAAGCTTTCTTT
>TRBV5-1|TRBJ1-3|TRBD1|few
CASSPGGSSGNTIYF
TGCGCCAGCAGCCCAGGGGGGAGCTCTGGAAACACCATATATTTT
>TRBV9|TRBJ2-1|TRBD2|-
CASSPRTSPRYNEQFF
TGTGCCAGCAGCCCCCGGACTAGCCCACGCTACAATGAGCAGTTCTTC
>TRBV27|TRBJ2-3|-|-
CASSRGDSTSDTQYF
TGTGCCAGCAGCCGCGGGGACAGTACTTCTGATACGCAGTATTTT
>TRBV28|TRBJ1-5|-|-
CASSLQFSNQPQHF
TGTGCCAGCAGTTTACAGTTTAGCAATCAGCCCCAGCATTTT
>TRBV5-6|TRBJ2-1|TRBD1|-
CASSRDRGRNEQFF
TGTGCCAGCAGCCGGGACAGGGGGCGCAATGAGCAGTTCTTC
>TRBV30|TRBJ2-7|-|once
CAWSVSWTVSSYEQYF
TGTGCCTGGAGTGTTTCCTGGACAGTAAGCTCCTACGAGCAGTACTTC
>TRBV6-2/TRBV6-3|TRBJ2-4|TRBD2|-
CASSSIGLAGHF
TGTGCCAGCAGCTCCATCGGACTAGCGGGGCACTTC
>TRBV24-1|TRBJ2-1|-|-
CATSDPDSSAGNEQFF
TGTGCCACCAGTGATCCTGACTCCTCTGCGGGGAATGAGCAGTTCTTC
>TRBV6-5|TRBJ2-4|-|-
CASSYRANGAKNIQYF
TGTGCCAGCAGTTACCGGGCGAATGGAGCCAAAAACATTCAGTACTTC
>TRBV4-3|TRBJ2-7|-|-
CASSQDRAFPEQYF
TGCGCCAGCAGCCAAGATCGCGCTTTTCCCGAGCAGTACTTC
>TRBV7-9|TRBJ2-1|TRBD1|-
CASSPRLGDRADNEQFF
TGTGCCAGCAGCCCTAGGCTCGGGGACAGAGCCGACAATGAGCAGTTCTTC
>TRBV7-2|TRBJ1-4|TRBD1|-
CASSGRQGRGEKLFF
TGTGCCAGCAGCGGTCGACAGGGGAGAGGGGAAAAACTGTTTTTT
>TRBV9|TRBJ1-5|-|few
CASSARTDNQPQHF
TGTGCCAGCAGCGCCCGGACCGATAATCAGCCCCAGCATTTT
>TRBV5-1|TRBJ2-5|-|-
CASSVEDGTQETQYF
TGCGCCAGCAGCGTAGAGGACGGAACCCAAGAGACCCAGTACTTC
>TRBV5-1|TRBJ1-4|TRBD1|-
CASSQGQGVTFGKLFF
TGCGCCAGCAGCCAGGGACAGGGGGTCACCTTTGGAAAACTGTTTTTT
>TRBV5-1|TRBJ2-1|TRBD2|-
CASSPGLAGVSGYNEQFF
TGCGCCAGCAGCCCGGGACTAGCGGGAGTATCCGGGTACAATGAGCAGTTCTTC
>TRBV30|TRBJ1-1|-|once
CAWSYMNTEAFF
TGTGCCTGGAGTTATATGAACACTGAAGCTTTCTTT
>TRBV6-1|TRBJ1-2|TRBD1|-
CASSEVGGRGHSGYTF
TGTGCCAGCAGTGAAGTAGGAGGCAGGGGGCATTCTGGCTACACCTTC
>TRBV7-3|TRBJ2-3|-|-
CASSPGTPYTDTQYF
TGTGCCAGCAGCCCAGGGACACCATACACAGATACGCAGTATTTT
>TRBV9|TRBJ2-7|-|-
CASSVGVAGSYEQYF
TGTGCCAGCAGCGTAGGGGTCGCTGGTTCCTACGAGCAGTACTTC
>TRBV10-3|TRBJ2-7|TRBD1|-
CAIKRDRGNEQYF
TGTGCCATCAAGCGGGACAGGGGGAACGAGCAGTACTTC
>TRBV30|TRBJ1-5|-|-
CAWSVRGNYNQPQHF
TGTGCCTGGAGTGTCCGGGGTAATTACAATCAGCCCCAGCATTTT
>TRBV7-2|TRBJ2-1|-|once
CASMGLGNEQFF
TGTGCCAGCATGGGTTTAGGGAATGAGCAGTTCTTC
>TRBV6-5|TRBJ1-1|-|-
CASSYSIRGNEAFF
TGTGCCAGCAGTTACTCGATAAGGGGGAACGAAGCTTTCTTT
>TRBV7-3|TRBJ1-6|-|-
CASSLIGSNSPLHF
TGTGCCAGCAGCTTAATTGGGAGTAATTCACCCCTCCACTTT
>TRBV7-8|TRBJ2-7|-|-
CASSPSYEQYF
TGTGCCAGCAGCCCCTCATACGAGCAGTACTTC
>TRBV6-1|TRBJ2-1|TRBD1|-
CASSVSGGHLVNEQFF
TGTGCCAGCAGTGTCTCAGGGGGCCACCTAGTAAATGAGCAGTTCTTC
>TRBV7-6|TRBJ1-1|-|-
CASSPRLPGAFF
TGTGCCAGCAGCCCTCGACTGCCTGGGGCTTTCTTT
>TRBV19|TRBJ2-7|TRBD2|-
CASLDVREGLKNEQYF
TGTGCCAGTCTTGACGTGCGGGAGGGCCTAAAAAACGAGCAGTACTTC
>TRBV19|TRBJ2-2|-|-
CASSNRFGLGGSAGELFF
TGTGCCAGTAGTAACCGCTTTGGACTGGGGGGCTCGGCCGGGGAGCTGTTTTTT
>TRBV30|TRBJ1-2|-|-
CAWRPGNYGYTF
TGTGCCTGGAGGCCAGGGAACTATGGCTACACCTTC
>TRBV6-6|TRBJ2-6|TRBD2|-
CASRPVGTSGGGGANVLTF
TGTGCCAGCCGTCCCGTCGGGACTAGCGGTGGTGGTGGGGCCAACGTCCTGACTTTC
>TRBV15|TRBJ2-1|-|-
CATSRGQKGPSNEQFF
TGTGCCACCAGCAGAGGACAAAAGGGTCCCTCCAATGAGCAGTTCTTC
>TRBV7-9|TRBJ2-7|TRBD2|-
CASSQTSGSFYEQYF
TGTGCCAGCAGCCAGACTAGCGGGAGCTTCTACGAGCAGTACTTC
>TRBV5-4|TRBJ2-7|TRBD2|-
CASSLRGLAGTIYEQYF
TGTGCCAGCAGCTTGAGGGGACTAGCGGGAACGATCTACGAGCAGTACTTC
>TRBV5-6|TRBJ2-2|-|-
CASSEVGQPNTGELFF
TGTGCCAGCAGCGAAGTCGGACAGCCTAACACCGGGGAGCTGTTTTTT
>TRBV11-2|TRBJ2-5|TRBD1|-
CASSPWDRGLETQYF
TGTGCCAGCAGCCCGTGGGACAGGGGGCTAGAGACCCAGTACTTC
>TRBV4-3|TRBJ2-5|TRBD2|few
CASSQEPSGRAWGQETQYF
TGCGCCAGCAGCCAAGAACCGAGCGGGAGGGCCTGGGGACAAGAGACCCAGTACTTC
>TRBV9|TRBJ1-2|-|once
CASSVAGQGEIYGYTF
TGTGCCAGCAGCGTAGCTGGGCAGGGCGAGATCTATGGCTACACCTTC
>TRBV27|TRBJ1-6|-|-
CASQSGPWNSPLHF
TGTGCCAGCCAATCAGGGCCCTGGAATTCACCCCTCCACTTT
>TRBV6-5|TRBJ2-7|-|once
CASSYVSSGAYEQYF
TGTGCCAGCAGCTACGTTAGTAGCGGAGCCTACGAGCAGTACTTC
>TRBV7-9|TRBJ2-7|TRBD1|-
CASSPTGADEQYF
TGTGCCAGCAGCCCGACAGGGGCCGACGAGCAGTACTTC
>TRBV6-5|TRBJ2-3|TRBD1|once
CAGADREGRDTQYF
TGTGCCGGTGCCGACAGGGAAGGGAGAGATACGCAGTATTTT
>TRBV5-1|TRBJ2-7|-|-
CASSPGTPTYEQYF
TGCGCCAGCAGCCCCGGGACTCCTACCTACGAGCAGTACTTC
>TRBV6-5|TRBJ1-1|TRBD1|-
CASSYLPTGANTEAFF
TGTGCCAGCAGTTACCTCCCCACAGGGGCCAACACTGAAGCTTTCTTT
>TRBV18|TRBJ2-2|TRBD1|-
CASSPSDRVDTGELFF
TGTGCCAGCTCACCCTCCGACAGGGTTGACACCGGGGAGCTGTTTTTT
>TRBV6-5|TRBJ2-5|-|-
CASNRDKQETQYF
TGTGCCAGCAACCGGGACAAGCAAGAGACCCAGTACTTC
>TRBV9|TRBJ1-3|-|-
CASSVMGSGNTIYF
TGTGCCAGCAGCGTAATGGGCTCTGGAAACACCATATATTTT
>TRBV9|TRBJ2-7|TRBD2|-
CASSATGTSSYEQYF
TGTGCCAGCAGCGCTACCGGGACTAGCTCCTACGAGCAGTACTTC
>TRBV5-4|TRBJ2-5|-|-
CASSTRQGGETQYF
TGTGCCAGCAGCACCAGACAGGGAGGCGAGACCCAGTACTTC
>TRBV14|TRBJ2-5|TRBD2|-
CASSQFLAGVRRWEETQYF
TGTGCCAGCAGCCAATTTCTAGCGGGAGTTCGGCGTTGGGAAGAGACCCAGTACTTC